The T cell receptor beta chain under discussion was sequenced for a study of beta chain features in type 1 diabetes. Points from the study as a whole: Sampled from patients, naive, central memory and Treg TCRB repertoires appeared more similar than those sampled from healthy donors. Type 1 diabetes patients had TCRB CDR3s that were shorter (moderately but significantly so) in all four CD4+ subsets. Individuals with type 1 diabetes displayed fewer insertions and more deletions at VDJ junctions.

The investigators reverse transcribed all of the isolated RNA, so they sequenced expressed TCRB transcripts. This table comes from immunoSEQ multiplex PCR, and its TCRdb copy is limited to in-frame clones, with some not included. The sample consists of 810,000 or so clones, roughly 15% of them appearing once. The CDR3 runs to 12 residues. On this clone: Antigen: not known.

The sequence derives from a woman between 18 and 29 years old in good health. The sequenced sample consisted of naive CD4+ T cells from blood. V gene TRBV21-1 combines with J gene TRBJ2-7; the tabulated D call, TRBD1, remains unverified against the DNA. TRBV21-1 is a pseudogene locus. The DNA for the CDR3 is TGTGCCAGCAGCCCCCCCAGTTGCGAGCAGTACTTC. It codes for CASSPPSCEQYF.